The 17 T cell receptor beta chains reported below all come from one sample, sequenced in a study of cytomegalovirus exposure and HLA in healthy donors. The PCR ran on 60 Vbeta and 13 Jbeta primers. TCRdb's table, derived via immunoSEQ multiplex PCR, lists solely in-frame clones and lacks some. The sample holds around 130,000 clones, 65% to 80% seen once. The sample comprised PBMCs. The receptors shown here come from a woman aged 40 to 55 in good health and CMV-seronegative.

The chain links TRBV18 to TRBJ1-2, with D unresolved. This CDR3 comprises 15 residues. Trimming took 2 bases from V and 5 from J, leaving 15 bases between them. CDR1 is KGHSH, CDR2 LQKENI, per germline. CDR3 bases: TGTGCCAGCTCACCAAATCCAGAGAACAGATATGGCTACACCTTC. Translation gives CASSPNPENRYGYTF.

Here the CDR3 DNA reads TGCAGCGTTGCAGGGGGGCCAAACAGGGATTTCTTT. Residues: CSVAGGPNRDFF. This sequence joins TRBV29-1 and TRBJ1-1; 7 positions match TRBD1. J lost 13 bases, V lost 4 bases, and 12 bases had no gene match. Germline V gives CDR1 SQVTM, CDR2 ANQGSEA. The CDR3 totals 12 residues.

The chain combines TRBV6-6 with TRBJ2-7; 9 nucleotides align to TRBD1. The J segment lost 5 bases and the V segment lost 2 bases, leaving 7 bases of the junction unmatched. Germline V gives CDR1 MNHNY, CDR2 SVGAGI (reference sequence). The CDR3 covers 15 residues. The CDR3 bases are TGTGCCAGCAGTTACCCCGGGACAGGGACACACGAGCAGTACTTC. It specifies CASSYPGTGTHEQYF.

J is TRBJ2-3 and V is TRBV7-9; TRBD2 matches at 9 bases. From germline, CDR1 is SEHNR and CDR2 FQNEAQ (reference sequence). There are 15 residues in the CDR3. The junction had 7 bases not matched to a gene; V was cut back by 5 bases and J by 4 bases. CDR3 in DNA: TGTGCCAGCAGCCGCGTAGCGGGAGAGGCAGATACGCAGTATTTT. This codes for CASSRVAGEADTQYF.

The CDR3 DNA follows: TGTGCCAGCCCCGAGGGGGCACAGGGGATAATTTACCTGAGTCCGAACACTGAAGCTTTCTTT. It is translated as CASPEGAQGIIYLSPNTEAFF. This chain connects TRBV2 to TRBJ1-1; 7 bases match TRBD1. Germline CDR1 SNHLY, CDR2 FYNNEI. V shed 8 bases and J 1 base; nucleotides not matched to a gene: 28. The CDR3 consists of 21 residues. The full variable domain, with the rest looked up from reference TRBV2 and TRBJ1-1, is EPEVTQTPSHQVTQMGQEVILRCVPISNHLYFYWYRQILGQKVEFLVSFYNNEISEKSEIFDDQFSVERPDGSNFTLKIRSTKLEDSAMYFCASPEGAQGIIYLSPNTEAFFGQGTRLTVV.

The rearrangement uses TRBV6-1 and TRBJ2-2; 7 bases align to TRBD1. J gave up 2 bases and V 2 bases, and 2 bases lay outside the gene matches. The CDR3 has 15 residues. The germline V gene has CDR1 MNHNS and CDR2 SASEGT. CDR3 protein: CASSERGRNTGELFF. The CDR3 DNA is TGTGCCAGCAGTGAAAGGGGGCGCAACACCGGGGAGCTGTTTTTT.

CDR3 nucleotide sequence: TGTGCCATCAGTGAGGAGGTAAACACCGGGGAGCTGTTTTTT. Protein sequence: CAISEEVNTGELFF. The chain has TRBV10-3 and TRBJ2-2, with D uncertain. Germline V gene data show CDR1 as ENHRY and CDR2 as SYGVKD. V lost 2 bases and J lost 2, with 6 bases in between. This CDR3 contains 14 residues.

The DNA of the CDR3 is TGTGCCAGCAGGCTTCGGCCCCTCTCGGGACTAGCGGGGGGAAGCGAGCAGTTCTTC. It is translated as CASRLRPLSGLAGGSEQFF. This chain uses TRBV28 with TRBJ2-1; 15 bases map to TRBD2. From germline, CDR1 is MDHEN and CDR2 SYDVKM. This CDR3 spans 19 amino acids. V was clipped by 6 bases and J by 10 bases; unmatched bases: 19.

This chain connects TRBV28 to TRBJ1-6; 7 bases fit TRBD1. The junction had 6 bases not matched to a gene; V was cut back by 5 bases and J by 5 bases. The CDR3 is 15 residues long. Germline V gene sequence: CDR1 MDHEN, CDR2 SYDVKM. The DNA for the CDR3 is TGTGCCAGCAGTCCTCGGGGACAGAATAATTCACCCCTCCACTTT. Its translation is CASSPRGQNNSPLHF. Variable domain in full (rest from reference TRBV28 and TRBJ1-6): DVKVTQSSRYLVKRTGEKVFLECVQDMDHENMFWYRQDPGLGLRLIYFSYDVKMKEKGDIPEGYSVSREKKERFSLILESASTNQTSMYLCASSPRGQNNSPLHFGNGTRLTVT.

V is TRBV12-5 and J is TRBJ2-3; D is undetermined. Germline CDR1 is LGHNT and CDR2 is FRNRAP. V lost 6 bases and J 5 bases, leaving 9 bases between the germline ends. The CDR3 consists of 12 residues. CDR3 sequence (DNA): TGTGCTAGTGGACCCACACGAGATACGCAGTATTTT. Translated: CASGPTRDTQYF.

The rearrangement uses TRBV29-1 and TRBJ2-5, with 10 bases matching TRBD1. The CDR3 has 13 residues. J was trimmed by 5 bases and V by 5 bases; bases with no gene match: 5. CDR1 and CDR2 (germline): SQVTM, ANQGSEA. Here the CDR3 DNA reads TGCAGCGTTCCGGGACAGGGGCTGGAGACCCAGTACTTC. This translates into CSVPGQGLETQYF.

The table lists this clone with a count of one. The chain joins TRBV6-6 to TRBJ2-7; possible D gene TRBD2, 6 bases. The V end was cut by 2 bases, the J end by 2 bases, with 10 bases between. Germline assignment: CDR1 MNHNY and CDR2 SVGAGI (reference sequence). The CDR3 length is 14 residues. The DNA of the CDR3 is TGTGCCAGCAGTTACGGGGCGGGGACCTACGAGCAGTACTTC. Protein sequence: CASSYGAGTYEQYF.

The chain is built from TRBV6-5 and TRBJ2-1; TRBD1 matches at 7 bases. The CDR3 loop spans 13 amino acids. Germline loops: CDR1 MNHEY, CDR2 SVGAGI. The junction had 1 base not matched to a gene; V was cut back by 6 bases and J by 2 bases. The CDR3 bases are TGTGCCAGCAGCGGACAGGCCTACAATGAGCAGTTCTTC. Translated, it gives CASSGQAYNEQFF.

The chain's CDR3 is CASSFQVSDTQYF. The CDR3 DNA is TGTGCCAGCAGTTTTCAGGTTTCAGATACGCAGTATTTT. The chain has TRBV28 and TRBJ2-3; D remains ambiguous. V dropped 3 bases and J dropped 4 bases, with 8 bases sitting between them. CDR3 length equals 13 residues. Germline CDR1 is MDHEN and CDR2 is SYDVKM.

This clone was counted a single time. This chain links TRBV2 with TRBJ2-1, with 10 bases fitting TRBD1. Germline V gene sequence: CDR1 SNHLY, CDR2 FYNNEI. V shed 3 bases, J shed 9 bases, and the junction held 20 bases outside the gene matches. The CDR3 totals 19 residues. The CDR3 nucleotides read TGTGCCAGCAGTGAGGTAAGGGACAGGGGCCCCAGCCTAGTTGCTGAGCAGTTCTTC. This gives the protein CASSEVRDRGPSLVAEQFF.

This chain uses TRBV11-2 with TRBJ1-1; 7 bases map to TRBD1. J lost 0 bases, V lost 5 bases, and 3 bases had no gene match. Germline CDR1 SGHAT, CDR2 FQNNGV. The CDR3 is made up of 14 amino acids. The CDR3 coding sequence is TGTGCCAGCAGCCCCCAGGGGGTGAACACTGAAGCTTTCTTT. Translation: CASSPQGVNTEAFF.

This clone appeared once. The chain is built from TRBV5-1 and TRBJ2-6; D is undetermined. CDR1 is SGHRS and CDR2 is YFSETQ in the germline V gene. V lost 3 bases, J lost 0 bases, and 4 bases lay in between. The CDR3 sequence is 14 residues long. As DNA, the CDR3 is TGCGCCAGCAGCTCCGGCTCTGGGGCCAACGTCCTGACTTTC. It translates to CASSSGSGANVLTF.